This entry features one T cell receptor beta chain sequence. The antigen remains undetermined. Germline CDR1 reads DFQATT; CDR2 reads SNEGSKA (reference sequence). This CDR3 region has 16 residues. The V and J ends lost 5 bases and 3 bases, in that order; junction bases with no gene match: 15. This sample stems from a study of CD8 T cells in ankylosing spondylitis. MiXCR, run by TCRdb on the 5' RACE reads, gives a single entry per CDR3 protein. The data hold about 800,000 distinct CDR3 sequences, with approximately 10% observed a single time. Findings and caveats of the study: Characteristic, it appeared, of ankylosing spondylitis blood was a TCR beta motif of fewer than 10 highly homologous variants.

The origin of this receptor is a male donor with ankylosing spondylitis. Sequenced input: blood, either unsorted or a sorted T cell fraction (not recorded which). The chain recombines TRBV20-1 with TRBJ2-7; 8 positions agree with TRBD2. The DNA of the CDR3 is TGCAGTGCTGGGGGTAGGGGGAGCGGGAGCGGCTACGAGCAGTACTTC. Its protein is CSAGGRGSGSGYEQYF.